Below are 23 T cell receptor beta chains sequenced from a single sample in a study of brain T cells in children with intractable seizures. Clones were read by immunoSEQ multiplex PCR, and TCRdb kept only the in-frame ones, dropping some. The data contain more than 40,000 clones, around 90% of them singletons. The source was peripheral blood, collected at surgery. The receptors were sampled from a girl aged 2 to 9 with tuberous sclerosis and intractable seizures.

V gene TRBV19 combines with J gene TRBJ2-2, with 8 bases lining up with TRBD2. Germline loops: CDR1 LNHDA, CDR2 SQIVND (reference sequence). The CDR3 extends over 13 amino acids. The V gene end was trimmed by 9 bases and the J gene end by 6 bases; junction bases not matched to a gene: 6. The CDR3 sequence: CASSPGGAGELFF. The CDR3, as DNA: TGTGCCAGCTCTCCCGGGGGGGCCGGGGAGCTGTTTTTT.

CDR3 loop: CASSFRHLLGNNEQFF. CDR3 DNA sequence: TGTGCCAGCAGCTTCAGACACCTCCTGGGAAACAATGAGCAGTTCTTC. This rearrangement joins TRBV7-3 to TRBJ2-1; no reliable D call. Trimming took off 3 bases at V and 5 bases at J, with 17 bases between the two ends. Germline CDR1 and CDR2: SGHTA and FQGTGA. This CDR3 contains 16 residues.

This chain connects TRBV5-1 to TRBJ1-6, with D unresolved. The CDR3 is made up of 15 amino acids. From germline, CDR1 is SGHRS and CDR2 YFSETQ. V was trimmed by 0 bases and J by 8 bases, leaving 12 bases between them. The CDR3 reads CASSLALRTDSPLHF. In nucleotides, the CDR3 is TGCGCCAGCAGCTTGGCATTACGCACGGATTCACCCCTCCACTTT.

The rearrangement uses TRBV18 and TRBJ1-5, with 7 bases lining up with TRBD1. J gave up 0 bases and V 5 bases, and 7 bases lay outside the gene matches. This CDR3 has 16 residues. CDR1 is KGHSH, CDR2 LQKENI, per germline. The CDR3 sequence is CASSARQGGSNQPQHF. As DNA, the CDR3 is TGTGCCAGCTCAGCCCGACAGGGTGGTAGCAATCAGCCCCAGCATTTT.

The rearrangement joins TRBV7-8 to TRBJ1-1; weak D call: TRBD1 (6 bases). V was clipped by 5 bases and J by 0 bases, with 19 bases between them. In germline, CDR1 is SGHVS, CDR2 FQNEAQ. The CDR3 sequence is 17 residues long. CDR3: CASSTLSPGTLNTEAFF. CDR3 in DNA: TGTGCCAGCAGCACTCTCAGCCCCGGGACATTGAACACTGAAGCTTTCTTT.

V and J are TRBV2 and TRBJ2-2, with 8 bases lining up with TRBD1. Germline assignment: CDR1 SNHLY and CDR2 FYNNEI. This CDR3 spans 14 amino acids. V lost 6 bases, J lost 1 base, and 1 base stayed unmatched. CDR3 loop: CASRGTGNTGELFF. CDR3 DNA: TGTGCCAGCAGGGGGACAGGGAACACCGGGGAGCTGTTTTTT.

J is TRBJ1-5 and V is TRBV19; D is unresolved. Germline V gene data show CDR1 as LNHDA and CDR2 as SQIVND (reference sequence). This CDR3 comprises 16 residues. V was clipped by 6 bases and J by 0 bases, with 15 bases between them. This CDR3 reads CASSRREIYSNQPQHF. Here the CDR3 DNA reads TGTGCCAGTAGCCGGCGGGAGATTTATAGCAATCAGCCCCAGCATTTT.

CDR3 sequence reads: CASSPQTGQIYGGYTF. The DNA of the CDR3 is TGTGCCAGCAGCCCTCAAACCGGACAGATCTATGGTGGCTACACCTTC. This rearrangement joins TRBV9 to TRBJ1-2; TRBD1 might be the D (6 bases). Germline V lookup: CDR1 SGDLS, CDR2 YYNGEE. With 4 bases removed from V and 7 bases from J, the gap between germline ends came to 23 bases. There are 16 residues in the CDR3. Looking up the rest from reference TRBV9 and TRBJ1-2 gives the full variable domain: DSGVTQTPKHLITATGQRVTLRCSPRSGDLSVYWYQQSLDQGLQFLIQYYNGEERAKGNILERFSAQQFPDLHSELNLSSLELGDSALYFCASSPQTGQIYGGYTFGSGTRLTVV.

The chain is built from TRBV27 and TRBJ2-3; tentatively, D is TRBD2 (7 bases). Trimming cost V 5 bases and J 4 bases, with 13 bases left between them. The CDR3 totals 14 residues. The V gene's germline CDR1 is MNHEY and CDR2 SMNVEV (reference sequence). The DNA of the CDR3 is TGTGCCAGCAGTGGGGGGGGCCCCGCAGATACGCAGTATTTT. Its protein product is CASSGGGPADTQYF.

This chain connects TRBV5-6 to TRBJ1-5, with D tentatively TRBD1 (6 bases). Trimming shortened V by 1 base and J by 1 base, and 12 bases separated the two germline ends. This CDR3 has 16 amino acids. Germline V gene data show CDR1 as SGHDT and CDR2 as YYEEEE. The CDR3 region is CASSLMSGVSNQPQHF. The CDR3, as DNA: TGTGCCAGCAGCTTGATGTCAGGGGTGAGCAATCAGCCCCAGCATTTT.

The rearrangement links TRBV27 to TRBJ1-6; no clear D. The germline V gene has CDR1 MNHEY and CDR2 SMNVEV (reference sequence). This CDR3 region has 16 residues. Trimming stripped 5 bases from V and 4 bases from J, with 15 bases between. The CDR3 sequence: CASSRETRSYNSPLHF. Written as DNA, the CDR3 is TGTGCCAGCAGTCGCGAGACTAGGTCTTATAATTCACCCCTCCACTTT.

The V gene is TRBV6-5, the J gene TRBJ1-1; D ambiguous. There are 14 residues in the CDR3. Between the trimmed V and J ends, which lost 2 bases and 1 base, there was a span of 8 bases. Germline CDR1 reads MNHEY; CDR2 reads SVGAGI. The CDR3 coding sequence is TGTGCCAGCAGTTACCGGAACAGGAACACTGAAGCTTTCTTT. This codes for CASSYRNRNTEAFF.

Points on this clone: The germline gene is not matched at one end of the junction; a read error may be the cause. The V gene is TRBV19, the J gene TRBJ1-3; TRBD1 might be the D (6 bases). The CDR3 is 15 residues long. Per the germline V gene, CDR1 is LNHDA and CDR2 is SQIVND (reference sequence). The CDR3 loop is CASSSRQASGDTIYF. CDR3 nucleotide sequence: TGTGCCAGTAGTTCGAGACAGGCCTCTGGAGACACCATATATTTT.

The CDR3 sequence: CASSLAGAVQETQYF. The CDR3, as DNA: TGCGCCAGCAGCTTGGCCGGGGCAGTCCAAGAGACCCAGTACTTC. The rearrangement joins TRBV5-1 to TRBJ2-5; D is tentatively TRBD1 or TRBD2 (5 bases each). This CDR3 is built from 15 residues. Trimming shortened V by 0 bases and J by 1 base, and 10 bases separated the two germline ends. Germline CDR1 SGHRS, CDR2 YFSETQ.

This chain connects TRBV9 to TRBJ1-1; D possibly corresponds to TRBD1 (5 bases). Between the trimmed V and J ends, which lost 4 bases and 11 bases, there was a span of 21 bases. CDR3 length: 14 residues. The germline V gene has CDR1 SGDLS and CDR2 YYNGEE. The CDR3 nucleotides are TGTGCCAGCAGCACCCGGGCCGGTCAGGGTTCGGCTTTCTTT. Its translation: CASSTRAGQGSAFF.

The V gene is TRBV19, the J gene TRBJ2-2, with D possibly being TRBD2 (6 bases). Germline CDR1 LNHDA, CDR2 SQIVND (reference sequence). This CDR3 has 14 residues. V was shortened by 7 bases and J by 3 bases, with 12 bases between the two germline ends. The CDR3, as DNA: TGTGCCAGTATGTGGGGAGGCCACACCGGGGAGCTGTTTTTT. Its protein product is CASMWGGHTGELFF. Filled out from reference TRBV19 and TRBJ2-2, the complete variable domain reads DGGITQSPKYLFRKEGQNVTLSCEQNLNHDAMYWYRQDPGQGLRLIYYSQIVNDFQKGDIAEGYSVSREKKESFPLTVTSAQKNPTAFYLCASMWGGHTGELFFGEGSRLTVL.

V gene TRBV4-1 combines with J gene TRBJ1-5; 7 bases are shared with TRBD1. The CDR3 covers 16 residues. With 0 bases clipped from V and 4 bases from J, the junction kept 6 bases outside the gene matches. Germline-derived CDR1 and CDR2 are MGHRA and YSYEKL. CDR3 region: CASSQDQGQLNQPQHF. The CDR3 bases are TGCGCCAGCAGCCAAGATCAGGGACAGTTAAATCAGCCCCAGCATTTT.

This sequence joins TRBV19 and TRBJ1-1; 8 bases are shared with TRBD1. CDR3 length: 14 residues. Germline V CDR1 and CDR2: LNHDA, SQIVND (reference sequence). V dropped 5 bases and J dropped 3; count of bases not matched to a gene: 5. The CDR3 region has the DNA TGTGCCAGTAGTGGACGACAGGGGTACACTGAAGCTTTCTTT. Translation: CASSGRQGYTEAFF.

The chain carries TRBV25-1 and TRBJ1-2; D possibly corresponds to TRBD1 (5 bases). Germline V gene sequence: CDR1 MGHDK, CDR2 SYGVNS. This CDR3 has 14 amino acids. The germline V and J ends were trimmed by 6 bases and 2 bases, with 13 bases remaining between them. The CDR3 coding sequence is TGTGCCAGCAGGGAGAGGGGTGGGAACTATGGCTACACCTTC. Its translation is CASRERGGNYGYTF.

V gene TRBV6-5 combines with J gene TRBJ1-2; 7 bases are shared with TRBD1. Unmatched junction bases numbered 10, after V lost 6 bases and J lost 6 bases. The germline V gene encodes CDR1 MNHEY and CDR2 SVGAGI. The CDR3 has 14 amino acids. CDR3 amino acids: CASSQGGQGHGYTF. The CDR3 nucleotides are TGTGCCAGCAGCCAGGGGGGGCAAGGACATGGCTACACCTTC.

The chain combines TRBV12-3 or TRBV12-4 with TRBJ1-6, with 7 nucleotides matching TRBD1. This CDR3 contains 13 residues. Trimming cost V 7 bases and J 8 bases; bases outside gene matches: 5. The CDR3 DNA follows: TGTGCCAGCAAGGGGGCCGGCGATTCACCCCTCCACTTT. This codes for CASKGAGDSPLHF.

This chain connects TRBV19 to TRBJ1-5; TRBD1 is a possible D gene (6 bases). With 3 bases removed from V and 8 bases from J, the gap between germline ends came to 17 bases. This CDR3 has 15 residues. Per the germline V gene, CDR1 is LNHDA and CDR2 is SQIVND (reference sequence). DNA of the CDR3: TGTGCCAGTAGTATGAGGGCAGGGGTTGGGGAGCCCCAGCATTTT. Protein sequence: CASSMRAGVGEPQHF.

Here the CDR3 reads CASSETDRRYTEAFF. Written as DNA, the CDR3 is TGTGCCAGCAGTGAAACAGACAGGCGGTACACTGAAGCTTTCTTT. The rearrangement links TRBV6-1 to TRBJ1-1, with D possibly matching TRBD1 (6 bases). V was cut by 2 bases and J by 3 bases, with 13 bases left in between. The CDR3 has 15 residues. In germline, CDR1 is MNHNS, CDR2 SASEGT.